This TCR beta chain stems from a study of OX40 agonist ivuxolimab in advanced cancers. For the study at large: At about 82% male, the cohort had a mean age of 60 years, ranging from about 23 to 79.

The table lists this clone with a few counts. Its target is unknown. CDR3 length: 12 residues. Germline V gives CDR1 SQVTM, CDR2 ANQGSEA. The V gene lost 8 bases and the J gene lost 4 bases, with 14 bases spanning the gap. Only in-frame clones appear in the TCRdb table, and some are missing; sequencing was by immunoSEQ multiplex PCR. This sample has 55,000 to 65,000 clones; over 75% occur once, and the top ten carry roughly 6.3%. Overall study results and limits: At doses 0.1 to 3.0 mg/kg, CD4+ and CD8+ clones expanded. Low normalized T-cell clonal expansion also characterized some of the nonresponders.

The sequence came from an adult with an advanced solid tumor such as melanoma, head and neck, liver or kidney cancer. Source: CD4+ or CD8+ T cells sorted from blood, taken in a trial of the OX40 agonist ivuxolimab. The chain recombines TRBV29-1 with TRBJ1-2, with D tentatively TRBD1 (5 bases). The CDR3 DNA is TGCAGCCCCGTCTCAGGGCGCTATGGCTACACCTTC. As protein: CSPVSGRYGYTF. The full variable domain, its missing parts supplied by reference TRBV29-1 and TRBJ1-2, is SAVISQKPSRDICQRGTSLTIQCQVDSQVTMMFWYRQQPGQSLTLIATANQGSEATYESGFVIDKFPISRPNLTFSTLTVSNMSPEDSSIYLCSPVSGRYGYTFGSGTRLTVV.